The T cell receptor (beta chain) described here comes from a study of liver allograft versus peripheral blood T cells. Study context: Comparing T cell receptor repertoires in transplanted livers with those in recipients' peripheral blood was part of the design.

The V gene's germline CDR1 is DFQATT and CDR2 SNEGSKA (reference sequence). Trimming removed 5 bases from V and 0 bases from J, with 8 bases in between. This CDR3 region has 13 residues. TCRdb reprocessed the reads via MiXCR and lists one record per CDR3 protein. The sample has about 8,400 distinct CDR3 sequences, approximately 17% seen once. This clonotype was seen ten or more times. The antigen is unknown. Study-wide findings and caveats: Liver allograft repertoires of T cell receptors reportedly diverged from peripheral blood repertoires.

The TCR comes from a human patient who had a liver transplant. These T cells may partly come from the graft donor. The chain links TRBV20-1 to TRBJ1-5; D is unresolved. CDR3 sequence reads: CSARTPSNQPQHF. DNA of the CDR3: TGCAGTGCTCGAACTCCTAGCAATCAGCCCCAGCATTTT.